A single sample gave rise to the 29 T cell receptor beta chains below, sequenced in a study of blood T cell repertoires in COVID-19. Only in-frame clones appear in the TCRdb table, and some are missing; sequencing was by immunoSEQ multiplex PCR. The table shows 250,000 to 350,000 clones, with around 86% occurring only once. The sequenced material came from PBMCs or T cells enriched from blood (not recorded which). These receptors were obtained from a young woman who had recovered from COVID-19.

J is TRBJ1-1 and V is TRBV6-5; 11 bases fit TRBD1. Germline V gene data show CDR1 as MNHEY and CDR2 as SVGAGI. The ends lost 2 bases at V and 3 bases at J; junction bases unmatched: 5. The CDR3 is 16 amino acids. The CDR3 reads CASSYGSGQGDTEAFF. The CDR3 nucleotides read TGTGCCAGCAGTTACGGATCGGGACAGGGGGACACTGAAGCTTTCTTT.

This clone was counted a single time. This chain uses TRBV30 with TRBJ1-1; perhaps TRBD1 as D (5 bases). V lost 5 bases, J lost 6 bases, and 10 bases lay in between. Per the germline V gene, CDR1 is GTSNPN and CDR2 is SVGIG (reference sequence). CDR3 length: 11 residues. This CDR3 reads CAWDRGAEAFF. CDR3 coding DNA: TGTGCCTGGGACCGGGGGGCTGAAGCTTTCTTT.

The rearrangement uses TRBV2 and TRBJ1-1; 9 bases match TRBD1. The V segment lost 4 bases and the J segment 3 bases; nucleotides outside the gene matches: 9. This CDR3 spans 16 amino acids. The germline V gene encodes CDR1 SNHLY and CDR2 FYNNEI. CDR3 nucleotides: TGTGCCAGCAGTGGCAATGGACAGGGGATTGACACTGAAGCTTTCTTT. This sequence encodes CASSGNGQGIDTEAFF.

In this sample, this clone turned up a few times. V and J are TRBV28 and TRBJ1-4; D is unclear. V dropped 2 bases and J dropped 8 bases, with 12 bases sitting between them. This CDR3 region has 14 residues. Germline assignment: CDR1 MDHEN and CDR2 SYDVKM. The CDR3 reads CASSLTGVWEKLFF. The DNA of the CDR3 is TGTGCCAGCAGTTTAACGGGAGTTTGGGAAAAACTGTTTTTT.

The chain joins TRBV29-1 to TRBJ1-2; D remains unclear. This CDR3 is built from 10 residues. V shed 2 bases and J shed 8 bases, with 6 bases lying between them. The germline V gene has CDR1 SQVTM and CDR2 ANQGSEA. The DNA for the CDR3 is TGCAGCGTTGAATCGAGCGGCTACACCTTC. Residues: CSVESSGYTF. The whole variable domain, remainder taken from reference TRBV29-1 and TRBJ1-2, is SAVISQKPSRDICQRGTSLTIQCQVDSQVTMMFWYRQQPGQSLTLIATANQGSEATYESGFVIDKFPISRPNLTFSTLTVSNMSPEDSSIYLCSVESSGYTFGSGTRLTVV.

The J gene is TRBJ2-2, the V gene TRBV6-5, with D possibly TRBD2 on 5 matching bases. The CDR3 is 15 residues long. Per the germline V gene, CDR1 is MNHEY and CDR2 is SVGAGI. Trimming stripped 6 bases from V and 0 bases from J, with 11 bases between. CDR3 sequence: CASSLLGANTGELFF. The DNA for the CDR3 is TGTGCCAGCAGCCTCCTCGGGGCGAACACCGGGGAGCTGTTTTTT.

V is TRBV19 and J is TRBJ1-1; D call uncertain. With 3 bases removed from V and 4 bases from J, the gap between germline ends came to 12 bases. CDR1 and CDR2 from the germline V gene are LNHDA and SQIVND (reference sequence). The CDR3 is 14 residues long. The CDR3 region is CASSMGSGITEAFF. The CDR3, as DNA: TGTGCCAGTAGTATGGGCAGTGGAATCACTGAAGCTTTCTTT.

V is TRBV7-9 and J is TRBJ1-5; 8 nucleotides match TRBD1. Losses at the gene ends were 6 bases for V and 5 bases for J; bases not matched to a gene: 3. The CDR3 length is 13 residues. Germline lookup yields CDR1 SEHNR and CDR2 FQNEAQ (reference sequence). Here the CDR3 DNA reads TGTGCCAGCAGTCCAGGGGGCGATCAGCCCCAGCATTTT. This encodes CASSPGGDQPQHF.

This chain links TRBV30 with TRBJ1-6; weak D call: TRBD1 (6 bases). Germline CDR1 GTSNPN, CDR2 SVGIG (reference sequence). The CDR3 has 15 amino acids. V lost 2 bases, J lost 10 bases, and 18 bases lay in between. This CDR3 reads CAWSSDNQGKSPLHF. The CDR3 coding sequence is TGTGCCTGGAGTTCTGATAACCAGGGGAAATCACCCCTCCACTTT. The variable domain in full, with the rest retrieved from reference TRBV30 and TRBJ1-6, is SQTIHQWPATLVQPVGSPLSLECTVEGTSNPNLYWYRQAAGRGLQLLFYSVGIGQISSEVPQNLSASRPQDRQFILSSKKLLLSDSGFYLCAWSSDNQGKSPLHFGNGTRLTVT.

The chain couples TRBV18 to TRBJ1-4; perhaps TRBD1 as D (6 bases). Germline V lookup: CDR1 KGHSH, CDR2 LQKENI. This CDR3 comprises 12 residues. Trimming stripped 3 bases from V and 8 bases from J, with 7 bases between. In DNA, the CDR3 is TGTGCCAGCTCACCCGGACAGGAAAAACTGTTTTTT. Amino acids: CASSPGQEKLFF.

The DNA of the CDR3 is TGTGCCAGCAGTGAAAGGAGTCCGGGAGCTAATTCACCCCTCCACTTT. As protein: CASSERSPGANSPLHF. The V gene is TRBV2, the J gene TRBJ1-6; D is undetermined. Germline V CDR1 and CDR2: SNHLY, FYNNEI. V lost 2 bases to trimming and J lost 6 bases, with 14 bases between them. CDR3 length: 16 amino acids.

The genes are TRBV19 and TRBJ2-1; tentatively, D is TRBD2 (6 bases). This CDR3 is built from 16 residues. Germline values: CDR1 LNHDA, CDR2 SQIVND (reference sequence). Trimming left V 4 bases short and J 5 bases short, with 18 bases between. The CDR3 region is CASSRRDSSYNNEQFF. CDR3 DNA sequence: TGTGCCAGTAGTAGACGGGACTCCTCATATAACAATGAGCAGTTCTTC.

The CDR3 DNA reads as TGTGCCAGCAGTTTGAGCAGGGACACTGAAGCTTTCTTT. This translates into CASSLSRDTEAFF. This chain joins TRBV12-3 or TRBV12-4 and TRBJ1-1; TRBD1 might be the D (5 bases). The CDR3 is 13 residues long. The germline V and J ends were trimmed by 3 bases and 3 bases, with 8 bases remaining between them.

Here the CDR3 DNA reads TGTGCCATACCGGGACAAAAAGAGACCCAGTACTTC. Protein sequence: CAIPGQKETQYF. The chain links TRBV27 to TRBJ2-5; D is possibly TRBD1 (6 bases). V was shortened by 10 bases and J by 3 bases, with 12 bases between the two germline ends. CDR3 length: 12 residues. The germline gives CDR1 MNHEY, CDR2 SMNVEV (reference sequence).

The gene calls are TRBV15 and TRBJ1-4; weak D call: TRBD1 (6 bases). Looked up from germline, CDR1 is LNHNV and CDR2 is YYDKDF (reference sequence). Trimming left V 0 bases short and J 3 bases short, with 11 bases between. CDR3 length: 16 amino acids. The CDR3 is CATSRDRQVSNEKLFF. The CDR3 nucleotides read TGTGCCACCAGCAGAGACCGACAGGTCTCTAATGAAAAACTGTTTTTT. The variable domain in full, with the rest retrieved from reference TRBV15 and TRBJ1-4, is DAMVIQNPRYQVTQFGKPVTLSCSQTLNHNVMYWYQQKSSQAPKLLFHYYDKDFNNEADTPDNFQSRRPNTSFCFLDIRSPGLGDTAMYLCATSRDRQVSNEKLFFGSGTQLSVL.

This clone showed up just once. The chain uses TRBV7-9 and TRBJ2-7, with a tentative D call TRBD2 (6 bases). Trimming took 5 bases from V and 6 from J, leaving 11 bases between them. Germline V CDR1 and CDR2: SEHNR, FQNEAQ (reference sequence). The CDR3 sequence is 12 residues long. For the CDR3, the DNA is TGTGCCAGCAGCCAGGGACTGCCCGAGCAGTACTTC. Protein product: CASSQGLPEQYF.

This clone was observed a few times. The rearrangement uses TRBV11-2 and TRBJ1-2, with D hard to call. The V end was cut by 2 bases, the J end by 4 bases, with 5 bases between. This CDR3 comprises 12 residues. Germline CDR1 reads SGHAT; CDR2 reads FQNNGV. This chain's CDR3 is CASSLISYGYTF. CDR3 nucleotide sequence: TGTGCCAGCAGCTTAATCAGCTATGGCTACACCTTC.

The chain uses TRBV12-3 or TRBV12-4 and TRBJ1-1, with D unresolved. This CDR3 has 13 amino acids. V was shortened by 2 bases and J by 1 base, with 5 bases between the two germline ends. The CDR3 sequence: CASSLQWNTEAFF. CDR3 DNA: TGTGCCAGCAGTTTACAGTGGAACACTGAAGCTTTCTTT.

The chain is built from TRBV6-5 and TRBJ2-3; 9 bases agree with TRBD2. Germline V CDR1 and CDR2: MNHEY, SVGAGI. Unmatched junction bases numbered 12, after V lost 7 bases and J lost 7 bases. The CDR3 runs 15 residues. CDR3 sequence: CASIPWDSGRYTQYF. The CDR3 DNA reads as TGTGCCAGCATCCCTTGGGATAGCGGGAGATATACGCAGTATTTT.

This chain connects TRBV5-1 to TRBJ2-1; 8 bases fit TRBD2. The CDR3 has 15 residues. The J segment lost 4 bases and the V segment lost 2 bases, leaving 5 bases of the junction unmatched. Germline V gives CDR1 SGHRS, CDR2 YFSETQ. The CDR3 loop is CASSLLAEGYNEQFF. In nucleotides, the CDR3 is TGCGCCAGCAGCTTACTAGCGGAGGGATACAATGAGCAGTTCTTC.

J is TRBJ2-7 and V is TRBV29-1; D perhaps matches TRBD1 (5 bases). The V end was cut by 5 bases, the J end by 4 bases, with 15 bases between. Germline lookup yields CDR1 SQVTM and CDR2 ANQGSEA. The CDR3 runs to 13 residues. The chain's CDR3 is CSVIDSSKYEQYF. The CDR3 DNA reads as TGCAGCGTTATCGACAGTTCTAAATACGAGCAGTACTTC.

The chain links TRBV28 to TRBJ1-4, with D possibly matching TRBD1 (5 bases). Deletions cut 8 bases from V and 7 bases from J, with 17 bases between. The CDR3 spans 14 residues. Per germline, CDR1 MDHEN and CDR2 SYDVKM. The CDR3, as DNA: TGTGCCAGCGGAACTTCAGGGTGGAGTGAAAAACTGTTTTTT. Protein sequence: CASGTSGWSEKLFF.

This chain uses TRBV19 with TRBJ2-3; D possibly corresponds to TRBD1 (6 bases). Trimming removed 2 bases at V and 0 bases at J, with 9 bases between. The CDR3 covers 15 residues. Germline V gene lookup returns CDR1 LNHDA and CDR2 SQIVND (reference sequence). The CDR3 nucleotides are TGTGCCAGTAGTATAACCGGGACAAGCACAGATACGCAGTATTTT. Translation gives CASSITGTSTDTQYF.

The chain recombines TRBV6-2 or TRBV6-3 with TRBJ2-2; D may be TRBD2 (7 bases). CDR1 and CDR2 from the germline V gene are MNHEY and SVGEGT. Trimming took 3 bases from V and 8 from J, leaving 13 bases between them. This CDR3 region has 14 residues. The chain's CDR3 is CASSYTGRAGELFF. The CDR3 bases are TGTGCCAGCAGTTATACAGGGAGGGCAGGGGAGCTGTTTTTT.

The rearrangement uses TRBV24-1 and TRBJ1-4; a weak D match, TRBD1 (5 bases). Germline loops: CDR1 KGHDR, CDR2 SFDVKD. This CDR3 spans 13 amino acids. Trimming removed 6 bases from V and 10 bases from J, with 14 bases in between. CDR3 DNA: TGTGCCACCAGTCGGGGGGGTTACTCAAAACTGTTTTTT. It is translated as CATSRGGYSKLFF.

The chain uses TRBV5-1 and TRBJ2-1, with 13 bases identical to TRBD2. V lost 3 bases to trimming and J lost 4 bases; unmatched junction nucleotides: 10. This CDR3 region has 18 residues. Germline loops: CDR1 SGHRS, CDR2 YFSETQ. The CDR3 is CASSSRLAGGPEYNEQFF. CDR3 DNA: TGCGCCAGCAGCTCTCGACTAGCGGGAGGTCCCGAGTACAATGAGCAGTTCTTC.

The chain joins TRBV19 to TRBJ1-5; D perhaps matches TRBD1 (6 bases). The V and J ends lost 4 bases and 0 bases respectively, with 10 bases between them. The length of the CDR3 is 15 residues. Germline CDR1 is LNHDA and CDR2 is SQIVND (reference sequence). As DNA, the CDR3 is TGTGCCAGTAGTAGGACAGTTACTAGCAATCAGCCCCAGCATTTT. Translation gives CASSRTVTSNQPQHF.

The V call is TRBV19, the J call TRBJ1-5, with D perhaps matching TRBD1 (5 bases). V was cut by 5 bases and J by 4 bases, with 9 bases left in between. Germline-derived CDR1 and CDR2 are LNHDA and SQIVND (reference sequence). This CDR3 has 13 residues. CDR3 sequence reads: CASSQGRNQPQHF. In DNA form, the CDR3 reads TGTGCCAGTAGTCAGGGAAGGAATCAGCCCCAGCATTTT.

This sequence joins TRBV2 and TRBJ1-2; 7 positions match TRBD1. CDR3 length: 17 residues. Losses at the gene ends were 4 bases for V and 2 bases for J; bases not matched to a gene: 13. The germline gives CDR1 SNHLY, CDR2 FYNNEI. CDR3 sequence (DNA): TGTGCCAGCAGTGCTCCCCCGCCCCTGACAGGGAACTATGGCTACACCTTC. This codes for CASSAPPPLTGNYGYTF.